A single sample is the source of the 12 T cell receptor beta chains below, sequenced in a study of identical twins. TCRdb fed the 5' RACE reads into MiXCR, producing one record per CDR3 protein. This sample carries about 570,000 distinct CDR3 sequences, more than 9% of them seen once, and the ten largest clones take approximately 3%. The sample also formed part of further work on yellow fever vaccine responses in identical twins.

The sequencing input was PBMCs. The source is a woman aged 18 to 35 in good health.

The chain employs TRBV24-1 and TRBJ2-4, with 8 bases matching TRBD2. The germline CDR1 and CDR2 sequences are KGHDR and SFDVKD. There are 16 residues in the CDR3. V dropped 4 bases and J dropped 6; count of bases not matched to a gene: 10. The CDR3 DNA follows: TGTGCCACCAGTGAATCTAGCGGGTGGGGATTAAACATTCAGTACTTC. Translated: CATSESSGWGLNIQYF.

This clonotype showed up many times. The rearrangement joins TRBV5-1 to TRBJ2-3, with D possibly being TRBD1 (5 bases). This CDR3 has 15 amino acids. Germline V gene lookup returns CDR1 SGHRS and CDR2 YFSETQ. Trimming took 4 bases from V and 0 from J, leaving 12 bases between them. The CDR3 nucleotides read TGCGCCAGCAGCCATAGGGGTTTGAGCACAGATACGCAGTATTTT. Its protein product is CASSHRGLSTDTQYF.

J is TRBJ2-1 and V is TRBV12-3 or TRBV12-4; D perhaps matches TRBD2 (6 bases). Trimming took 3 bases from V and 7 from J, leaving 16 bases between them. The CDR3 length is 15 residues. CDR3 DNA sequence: TGTGCCAGCAGTTTCTCTGGCGGGATCGGGAATGAGCAGTTCTTC. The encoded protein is CASSFSGGIGNEQFF.

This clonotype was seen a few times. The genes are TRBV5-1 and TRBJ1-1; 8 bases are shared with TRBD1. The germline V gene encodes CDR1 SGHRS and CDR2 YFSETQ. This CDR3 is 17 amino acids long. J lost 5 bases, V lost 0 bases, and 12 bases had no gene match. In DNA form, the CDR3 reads TGCGCCAGCAGCTTGGCGGGACAGGTAGCAGCAGGGACTGAAGCTTTCTTT. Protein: CASSLAGQVAAGTEAFF.

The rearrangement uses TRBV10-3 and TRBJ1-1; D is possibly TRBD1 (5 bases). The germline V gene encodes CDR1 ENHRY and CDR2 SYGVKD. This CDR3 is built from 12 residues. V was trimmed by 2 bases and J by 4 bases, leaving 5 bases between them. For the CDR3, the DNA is TGTGCCATCAGTGAGGGGGCCACTGAAGCTTTCTTT. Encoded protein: CAISEGATEAFF.

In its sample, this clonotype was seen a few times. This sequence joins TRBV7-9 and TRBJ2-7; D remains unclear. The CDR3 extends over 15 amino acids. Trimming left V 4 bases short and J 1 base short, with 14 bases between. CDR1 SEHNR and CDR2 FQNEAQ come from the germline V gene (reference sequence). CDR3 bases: TGTGCCAGCAGCTCCCGATTCGTAGAATCCTACGAGCAGTACTTC. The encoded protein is CASSSRFVESYEQYF. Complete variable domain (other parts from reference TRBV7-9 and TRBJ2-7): DTGVSQNPRHKITKRGQNVTFRCDPISEHNRLYWYRQTLGQGPEFLTYFQNEAQLEKSRLLSDRFSAERPKGSFSTLEIQRTEQGDSAMYLCASSSRFVESYEQYFGPGTRLTVT.

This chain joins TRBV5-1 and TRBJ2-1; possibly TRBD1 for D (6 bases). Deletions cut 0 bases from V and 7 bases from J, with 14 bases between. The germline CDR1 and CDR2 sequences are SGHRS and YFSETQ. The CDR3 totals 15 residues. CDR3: CASSLVAGVLNEQFF. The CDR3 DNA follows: TGCGCCAGCAGCTTGGTGGCAGGGGTTTTGAATGAGCAGTTCTTC.

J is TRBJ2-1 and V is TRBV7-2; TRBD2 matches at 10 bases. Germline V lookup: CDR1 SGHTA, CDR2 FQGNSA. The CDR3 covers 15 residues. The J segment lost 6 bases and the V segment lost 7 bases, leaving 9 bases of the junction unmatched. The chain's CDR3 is CASTPLAGAANEQFF. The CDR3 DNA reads TGTGCCAGCACCCCTCTAGCGGGGGCGGCCAATGAGCAGTTCTTC.

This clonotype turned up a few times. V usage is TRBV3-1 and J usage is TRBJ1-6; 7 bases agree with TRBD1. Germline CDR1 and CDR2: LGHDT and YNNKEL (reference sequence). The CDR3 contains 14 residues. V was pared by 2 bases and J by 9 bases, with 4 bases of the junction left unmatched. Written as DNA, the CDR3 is TGTGCCAGCAGCCAAATACAGGGGTTTTCACCCCTCCACTTT. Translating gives CASSQIQGFSPLHF.

The CDR3 coding sequence is TGCGCCAGCAGCTTGGGGGGGGCGGCTCAGCCCCAGCATTTT. Protein: CASSLGGAAQPQHF. This rearrangement joins TRBV5-1 to TRBJ1-5, with D perhaps matching TRBD1 (6 bases). V dropped 0 bases and J dropped 6 bases, with 10 bases sitting between them. Germline V gene lookup returns CDR1 SGHRS and CDR2 YFSETQ. The CDR3 sequence is 14 residues long.

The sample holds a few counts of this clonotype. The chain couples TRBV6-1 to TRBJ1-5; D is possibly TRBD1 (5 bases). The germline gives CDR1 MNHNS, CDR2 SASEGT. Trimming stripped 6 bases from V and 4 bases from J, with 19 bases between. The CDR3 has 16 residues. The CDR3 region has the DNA TGTGCCAGCAGGGAGGGGTCCGTACACCTTAATCAGCCCCAGCATTTT. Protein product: CASREGSVHLNQPQHF.

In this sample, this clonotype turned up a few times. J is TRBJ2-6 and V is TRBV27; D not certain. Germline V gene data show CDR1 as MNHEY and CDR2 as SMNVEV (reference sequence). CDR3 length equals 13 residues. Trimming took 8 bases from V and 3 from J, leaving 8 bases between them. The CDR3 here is CASRRVGANVLTF. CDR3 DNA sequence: TGTGCCAGCCGCCGTGTTGGGGCCAACGTCCTGACTTTC. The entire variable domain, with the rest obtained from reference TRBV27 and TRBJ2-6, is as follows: EAQVTQNPRYLITVTGKKLTVTCSQNMNHEYMSWYRQDPGLGLRQIYYSMNVEVTDKGDVPEGYKVSRKEKRNFPLILESPSPNQTSLYFCASRRVGANVLTFGAGSRLTVL.